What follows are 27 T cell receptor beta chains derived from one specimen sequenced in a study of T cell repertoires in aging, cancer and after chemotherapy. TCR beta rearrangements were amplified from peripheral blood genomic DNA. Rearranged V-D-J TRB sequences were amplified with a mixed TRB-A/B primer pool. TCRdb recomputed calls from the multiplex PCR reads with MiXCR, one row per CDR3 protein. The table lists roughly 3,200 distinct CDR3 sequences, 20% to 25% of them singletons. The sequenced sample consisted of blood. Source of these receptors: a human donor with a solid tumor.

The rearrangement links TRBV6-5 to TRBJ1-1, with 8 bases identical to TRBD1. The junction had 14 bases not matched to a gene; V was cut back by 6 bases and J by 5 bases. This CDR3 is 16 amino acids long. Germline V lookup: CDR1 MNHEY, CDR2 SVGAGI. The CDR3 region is CASSSGTGTLGTEAFF. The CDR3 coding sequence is TGTGCCAGCAGCTCCGGGACAGGTACCTTGGGGACTGAAGCTTTCTTT.

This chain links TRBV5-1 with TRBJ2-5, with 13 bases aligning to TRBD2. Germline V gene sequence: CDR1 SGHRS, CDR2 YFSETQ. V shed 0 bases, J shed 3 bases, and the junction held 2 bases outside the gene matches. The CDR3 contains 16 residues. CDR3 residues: CASSLGTSGGEETQYF. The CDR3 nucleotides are TGCGCCAGCAGCTTGGGTACTAGCGGGGGGGAAGAGACCCAGTACTTC.

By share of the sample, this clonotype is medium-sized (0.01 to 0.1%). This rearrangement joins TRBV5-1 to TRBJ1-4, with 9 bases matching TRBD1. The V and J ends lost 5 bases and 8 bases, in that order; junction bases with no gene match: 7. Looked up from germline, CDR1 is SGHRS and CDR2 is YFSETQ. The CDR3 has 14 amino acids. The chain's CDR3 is CASRPDRGNEKLFF. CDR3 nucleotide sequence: TGCGCCAGCAGGCCTGACAGGGGGAACGAAAAACTGTTTTTT.

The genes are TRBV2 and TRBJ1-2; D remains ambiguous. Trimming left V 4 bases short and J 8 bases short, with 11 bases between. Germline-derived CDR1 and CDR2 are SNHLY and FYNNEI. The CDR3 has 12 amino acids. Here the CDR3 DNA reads TGTGCCAGCAGTGCGTCGGGAGACGGCTACACCTTC. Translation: CASSASGDGYTF.

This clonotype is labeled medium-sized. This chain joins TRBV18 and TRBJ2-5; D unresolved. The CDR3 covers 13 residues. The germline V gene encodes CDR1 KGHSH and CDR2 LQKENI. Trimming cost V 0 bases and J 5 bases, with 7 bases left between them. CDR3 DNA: TGTGCCAGCTCACCACCGGCCCGGGAGACCCAGTACTTC. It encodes CASSPPARETQYF.

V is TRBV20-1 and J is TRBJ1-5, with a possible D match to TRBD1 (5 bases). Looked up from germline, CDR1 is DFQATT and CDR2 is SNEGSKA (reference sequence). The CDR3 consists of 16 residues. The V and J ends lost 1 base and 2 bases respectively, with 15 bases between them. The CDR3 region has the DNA TGCAGTGCTAGAGGGGGGTTGTGGGAGGGCAATCAGCCCCAGCATTTT. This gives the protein CSARGGLWEGNQPQHF.

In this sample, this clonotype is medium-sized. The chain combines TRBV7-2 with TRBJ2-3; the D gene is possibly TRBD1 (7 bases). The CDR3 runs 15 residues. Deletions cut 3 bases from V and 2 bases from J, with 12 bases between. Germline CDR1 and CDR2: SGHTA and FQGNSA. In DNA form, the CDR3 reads TGTGCCAGCAGCTTGAGGAGGGGGCCCACAGATACGCAGTATTTT. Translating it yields CASSLRRGPTDTQYF.

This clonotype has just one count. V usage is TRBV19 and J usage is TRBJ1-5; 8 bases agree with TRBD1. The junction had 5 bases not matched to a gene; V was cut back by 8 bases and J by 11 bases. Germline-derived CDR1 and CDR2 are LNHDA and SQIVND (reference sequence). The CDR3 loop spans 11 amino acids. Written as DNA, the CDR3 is TGTGCCAGTGGAGGGACAGGAACCCAGCATTTT. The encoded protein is CASGGTGTQHF.

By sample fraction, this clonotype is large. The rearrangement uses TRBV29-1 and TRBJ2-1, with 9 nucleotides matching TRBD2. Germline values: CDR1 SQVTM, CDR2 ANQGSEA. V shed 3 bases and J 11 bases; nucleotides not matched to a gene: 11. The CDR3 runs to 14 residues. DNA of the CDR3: TGCAGCGTTGACGGGACTAGCATCGGCCTAAAGCAGTTCTTC. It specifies CSVDGTSIGLKQFF.

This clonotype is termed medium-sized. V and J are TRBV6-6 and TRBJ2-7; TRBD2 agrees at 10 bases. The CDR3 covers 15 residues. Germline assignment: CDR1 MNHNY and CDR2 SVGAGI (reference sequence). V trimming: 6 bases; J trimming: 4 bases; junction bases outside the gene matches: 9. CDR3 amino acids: CASRLLAGGRYEQYF. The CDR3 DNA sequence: TGTGCCAGCAGACTTTTAGCGGGGGGCCGTTACGAGCAGTACTTC.

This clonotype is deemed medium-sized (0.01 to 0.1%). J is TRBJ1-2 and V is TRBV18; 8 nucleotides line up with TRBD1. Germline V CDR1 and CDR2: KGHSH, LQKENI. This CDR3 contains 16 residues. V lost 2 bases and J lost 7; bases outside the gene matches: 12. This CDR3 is CASSPEGQGGLAGYTF. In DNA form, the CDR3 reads TGTGCCAGCTCACCAGAAGGACAGGGTGGTCTTGCTGGCTACACCTTC.

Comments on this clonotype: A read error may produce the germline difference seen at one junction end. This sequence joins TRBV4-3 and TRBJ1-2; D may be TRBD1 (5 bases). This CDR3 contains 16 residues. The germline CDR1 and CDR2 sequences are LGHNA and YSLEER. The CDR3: CASSPPAGGFSYGYTF. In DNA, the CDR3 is TGTGCCAGCAGCCCACCCGCCGGGGGTTTCAGCTATGGCTACACCTTC.

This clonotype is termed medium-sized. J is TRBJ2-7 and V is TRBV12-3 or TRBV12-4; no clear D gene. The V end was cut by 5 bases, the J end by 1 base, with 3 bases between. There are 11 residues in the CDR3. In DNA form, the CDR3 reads TGTGCCAGCAGTAAATCCTACGAGCAGTACTTC. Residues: CASSKSYEQYF.

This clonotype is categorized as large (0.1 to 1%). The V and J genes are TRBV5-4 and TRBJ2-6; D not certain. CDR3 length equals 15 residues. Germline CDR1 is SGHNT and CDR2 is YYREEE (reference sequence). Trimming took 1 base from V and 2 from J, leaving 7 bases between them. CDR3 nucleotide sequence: TGTGCCAGCAGCTTGACGGACGCTGGGGCCAACGTCCTGACTTTC. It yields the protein CASSLTDAGANVLTF.

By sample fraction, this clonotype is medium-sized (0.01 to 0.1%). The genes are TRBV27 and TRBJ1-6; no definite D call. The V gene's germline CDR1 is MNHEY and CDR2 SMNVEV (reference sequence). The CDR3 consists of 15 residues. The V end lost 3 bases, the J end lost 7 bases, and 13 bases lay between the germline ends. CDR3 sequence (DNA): TGTGCCAGCAGTTTTAAGGAGAAAGTCAATTCACCCCTCCACTTT. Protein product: CASSFKEKVNSPLHF.

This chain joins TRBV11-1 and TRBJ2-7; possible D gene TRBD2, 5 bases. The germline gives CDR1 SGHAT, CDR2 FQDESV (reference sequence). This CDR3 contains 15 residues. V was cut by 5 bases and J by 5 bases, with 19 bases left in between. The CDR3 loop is CASSTYPRGLDEQYF. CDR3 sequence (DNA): TGTGCCAGCAGCACCTATCCACGGGGATTGGACGAGCAGTACTTC.

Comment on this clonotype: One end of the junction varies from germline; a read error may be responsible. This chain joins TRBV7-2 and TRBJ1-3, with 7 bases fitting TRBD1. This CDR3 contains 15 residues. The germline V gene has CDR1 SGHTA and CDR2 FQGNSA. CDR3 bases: TGTGCCAGCACCGCCCAGACAGGGTTCGGAAACTCCATATATTTT. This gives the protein CASTAQTGFGNSIYF.

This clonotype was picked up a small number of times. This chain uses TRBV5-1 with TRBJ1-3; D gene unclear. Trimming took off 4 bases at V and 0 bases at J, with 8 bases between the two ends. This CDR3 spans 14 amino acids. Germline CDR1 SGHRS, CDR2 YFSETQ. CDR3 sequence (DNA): TGCGCCAGCAGCCACGGTCTCTCTGGAAACACCATATATTTT. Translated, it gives CASSHGLSGNTIYF.

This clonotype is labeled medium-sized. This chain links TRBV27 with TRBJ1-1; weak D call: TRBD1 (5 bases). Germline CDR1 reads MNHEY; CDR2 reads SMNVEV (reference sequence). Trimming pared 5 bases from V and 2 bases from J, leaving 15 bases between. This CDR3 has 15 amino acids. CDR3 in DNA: TGTGCCAGCAGTCCATGGGGGGATTCCAACACTGAAGCTTTCTTT. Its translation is CASSPWGDSNTEAFF.

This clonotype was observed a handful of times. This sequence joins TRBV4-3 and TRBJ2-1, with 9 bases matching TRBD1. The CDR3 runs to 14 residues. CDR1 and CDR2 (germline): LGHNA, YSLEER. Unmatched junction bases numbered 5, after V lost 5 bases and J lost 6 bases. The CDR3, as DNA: TGCGCCAGCAGCTCGGGACAGGGTATCAATGAGCAGTTCTTC. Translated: CASSSGQGINEQFF.

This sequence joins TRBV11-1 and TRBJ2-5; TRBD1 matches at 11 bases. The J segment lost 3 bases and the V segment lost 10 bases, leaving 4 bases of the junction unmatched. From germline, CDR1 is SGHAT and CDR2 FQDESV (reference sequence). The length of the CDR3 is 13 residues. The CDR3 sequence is CATTGQGEETQYF. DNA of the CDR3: TGTGCCACCACGGGACAGGGGGAAGAGACCCAGTACTTC.

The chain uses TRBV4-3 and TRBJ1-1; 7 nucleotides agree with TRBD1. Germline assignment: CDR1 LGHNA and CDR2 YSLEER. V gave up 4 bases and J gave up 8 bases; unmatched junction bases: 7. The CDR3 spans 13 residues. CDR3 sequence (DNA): TGCGCCAGCAGCCGCGGCGGACAGGAGGAAGCTTTCTTT. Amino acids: CASSRGGQEEAFF.

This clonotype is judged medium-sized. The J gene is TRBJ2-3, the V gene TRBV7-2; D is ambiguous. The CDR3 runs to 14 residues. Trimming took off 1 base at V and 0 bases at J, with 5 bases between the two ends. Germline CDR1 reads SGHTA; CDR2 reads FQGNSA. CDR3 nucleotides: TGTGCCAGCAGCTTAGATACGAGCACAGATACGCAGTATTTT. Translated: CASSLDTSTDTQYF.

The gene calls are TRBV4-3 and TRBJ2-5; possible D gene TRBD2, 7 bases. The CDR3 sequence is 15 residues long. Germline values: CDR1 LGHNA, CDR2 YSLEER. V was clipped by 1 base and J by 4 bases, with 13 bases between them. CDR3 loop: CASSQGGGAGETQYF. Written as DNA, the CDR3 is TGCGCCAGCAGCCAAGGTGGGGGGGCCGGAGAGACCCAGTACTTC.

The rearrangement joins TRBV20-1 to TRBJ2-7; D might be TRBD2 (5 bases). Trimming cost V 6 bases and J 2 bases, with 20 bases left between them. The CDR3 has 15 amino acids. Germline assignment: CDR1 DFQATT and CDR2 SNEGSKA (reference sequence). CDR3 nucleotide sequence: TGCAGTGCCCCAGGAGGCGAAAGGTCCGCCTACGAGCAGTACTTC. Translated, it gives CSAPGGERSAYEQYF.

CDR3 sequence reads: CASSQANLINYGYTF. CDR3 nucleotide sequence: TGCGCCAGCAGCCAGGCGAATTTGATCAACTATGGCTACACCTTC. V and J are TRBV4-3 and TRBJ1-2; no clear D gene. This CDR3 comprises 15 residues. The V end lost 3 bases, the J end lost 2 bases, and 13 bases lay between the germline ends. Germline V gene data show CDR1 as LGHNA and CDR2 as YSLEER.

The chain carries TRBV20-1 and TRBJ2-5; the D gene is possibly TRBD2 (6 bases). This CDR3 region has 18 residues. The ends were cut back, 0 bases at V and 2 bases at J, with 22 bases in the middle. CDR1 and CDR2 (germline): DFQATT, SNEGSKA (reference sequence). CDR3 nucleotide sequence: TGCAGTGCTAGAGATGAAAGGGTCCAGGGACTCCCTCAAGAGACCCAGTACTTC. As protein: CSARDERVQGLPQETQYF.